The 30 T cell receptor beta chains presented below share a single source sample, sequenced in a study of blood T cell repertoires in COVID-19. The table came from immunoSEQ multiplex PCR; TCRdb's copy has only in-frame clones and leaves some out. This repertoire shows approximately 500,000 clones, about 88% found once; its top ten account for less than 9%. Sequencing input: peripheral blood. These receptors were taken from a woman aged 50 to 65 with COVID-19, enrolled during active disease.

V is TRBV6-5 and J is TRBJ1-2; 7 nucleotides agree with TRBD1. In germline, CDR1 is MNHEY, CDR2 SVGAGI. The J segment lost 2 bases and the V segment lost 4 bases, leaving 4 bases of the junction unmatched. The CDR3 spans 14 residues. Here the CDR3 reads CASSFTGQNYGYTF. As DNA, the CDR3 is TGTGCCAGCAGTTTCACGGGACAGAACTATGGCTACACCTTC.

This clone was seen repeatedly, ten times or more. The CDR3 bases are TGTGCCAGCAGCCCTAGCGGGGGGGCCGACGAGCAGTACTTC. Its protein is CASSPSGGADEQYF. This chain connects TRBV9 to TRBJ2-7, with TRBD2 identical over 12 bases. The CDR3 sequence is 14 residues long. Germline loops: CDR1 SGDLS, CDR2 YYNGEE. The ends lost 4 bases at V and 5 bases at J; junction bases unmatched: 4.

This chain uses TRBV6-5 with TRBJ1-4; 9 nucleotides line up with TRBD1. V lost 6 bases and J lost 8; bases outside the gene matches: 7. This CDR3 is 14 amino acids long. CDR1 is MNHEY, CDR2 SVGAGI, per germline. CDR3 region: CASSTRTGVEKLFF. The CDR3 DNA reads TGTGCCAGCAGCACGAGGACAGGGGTGGAAAAACTGTTTTTT.

This chain links TRBV29-1 with TRBJ1-3, with 7 nucleotides matching TRBD1. V lost 6 bases to trimming and J lost 9 bases; unmatched junction nucleotides: 14. There are 14 residues in the CDR3. Germline-derived CDR1 and CDR2 are SQVTM and ANQGSEA. The CDR3 DNA reads as TGCAGCGTCGACGGGGGACAGCGGGGGAGCACCATATATTTT. Amino acid sequence: CSVDGGQRGSTIYF.

CDR3 amino acids: CASSQEDRSSGYTF. For the CDR3, the DNA is TGTGCCAGCAGCCAAGAAGACAGATCCTCTGGCTACACCTTC. This chain uses TRBV3-1 (or the pseudogene TRBV3-2) with TRBJ1-2, with D possibly matching TRBD1 (5 bases). Deletions cut 0 bases from V and 7 bases from J, with 12 bases between. The CDR3 spans 14 residues. Germline CDR1 reads LGHDT; CDR2 reads YNNKEL (reference sequence).

The gene calls are TRBV11-3 and TRBJ1-1; 9 bases fit TRBD1. This CDR3 contains 14 residues. The ends lost 6 bases at V and 1 base at J; junction bases unmatched: 3. Germline loops: CDR1 SGHNT, CDR2 YENEEA. CDR3 nucleotide sequence: TGTGCCAGCAGTCTGACAGGGGGGAACACTGAAGCTTTCTTT. It specifies CASSLTGGNTEAFF.

A single count supports this clone. The chain links TRBV10-3 to TRBJ1-1; a possible D gene is TRBD1 (5 bases). Trimming took 0 bases from V and 4 from J, leaving 12 bases between them. This CDR3 comprises 15 residues. CDR1 is ENHRY and CDR2 is SYGVKD in the germline V gene. DNA of the CDR3: TGTGCCATCAGTGAGTCAAACCGGAGGGGCACTGAAGCTTTCTTT. Its translation: CAISESNRRGTEAFF.

The chain uses TRBV10-3 and TRBJ2-3; 8 bases align to TRBD1. Looked up from germline, CDR1 is ENHRY and CDR2 is SYGVKD. CDR3 length: 13 residues. The V gene end was trimmed by 8 bases and the J gene end by 2 bases; junction bases not matched to a gene: 3. CDR3 sequence reads: CAIAGQATDTQYF. DNA of the CDR3: TGTGCCATCGCGGGACAGGCCACAGATACGCAGTATTTT.

The chain couples TRBV5-4 to TRBJ2-2, with 10 nucleotides matching TRBD2. CDR1 and CDR2 from the germline V gene are SGHNT and YYREEE (reference sequence). With V trimmed by 5 bases and J by 4 bases, 5 bases remained unmatched. The CDR3 extends over 15 amino acids. The CDR3 DNA follows: TGTGCCAGCAGTCTTATAGCGGGGGGCACCGGGGAGCTGTTTTTT. Amino acid sequence: CASSLIAGGTGELFF.

The rearrangement links TRBV3-1 (or the pseudogene TRBV3-2) to TRBJ2-5, with TRBD2 identical over 11 bases. The CDR3 spans 15 residues. The ends lost 1 base at V and 3 bases at J; junction bases unmatched: 1. Per germline, CDR1 LGHDT and CDR2 YNNKEL (reference sequence). Here the CDR3 reads CASSQALAGEETQYF. The CDR3 DNA follows: TGTGCCAGCAGCCAAGCACTAGCGGGGGAAGAGACCCAGTACTTC.

The chain is built from TRBV9 and TRBJ2-2; the D gene is possibly TRBD2 (5 bases). V lost 4 bases, J lost 10 bases, and 20 bases lay in between. The CDR3 has 15 residues. Germline CDR1 reads SGDLS; CDR2 reads YYNGEE. This chain's CDR3 is CASSRTALVLEELFF. DNA for the CDR3: TGTGCCAGCAGCCGTACGGCACTAGTCCTAGAGGAGCTGTTTTTT.

This chain joins TRBV3-1 (or the pseudogene TRBV3-2) and TRBJ1-1; no clear D gene. The CDR3 length is 15 residues. CDR1 is LGHDT and CDR2 is YNNKEL in the germline V gene (reference sequence). Trimming removed 4 bases at V and 0 bases at J, with 12 bases between. DNA of the CDR3: TGTGCCAGCAGCCTCCGTGGAGGAGTGAACACTGAAGCTTTCTTT. It yields the protein CASSLRGGVNTEAFF.

This clone was detected only a few times. The chain joins TRBV6-1 to TRBJ1-6; 7 bases align to TRBD1. Germline V gives CDR1 MNHNS, CDR2 SASEGT. V trimming: 1 base; J trimming: 7 bases; junction bases outside the gene matches: 4. The length of the CDR3 is 15 residues. Here the CDR3 reads CASSEVGTANSPLHF. The CDR3 DNA is TGTGCCAGCAGTGAAGTTGGGACAGCCAATTCACCCCTCCACTTT.

A few counts support this clone. The chain combines TRBV13 with TRBJ2-1, with TRBD2 matching 13 bases. Looked up from germline, CDR1 is PRHDT and CDR2 is FYEKMQ (reference sequence). This CDR3 region has 19 residues. V lost 2 bases and J lost 0; bases outside the gene matches: 7. The chain's CDR3 is CASSLTSGGAPNSYNEQFF. The CDR3 nucleotides are TGTGCCAGCAGCTTAACTAGCGGGGGGGCTCCCAACTCCTACAATGAGCAGTTCTTC.

The sample holds one count of this clone. The gene calls are TRBV5-1 and TRBJ1-2; the D is unclear. The CDR3 totals 15 residues. The V gene lost 4 bases and the J gene lost 5 bases, with 18 bases spanning the gap. CDR1 SGHRS and CDR2 YFSETQ come from the germline V gene. DNA for the CDR3: TGCGCCAGCAGCCCCCGGGAGGGCGGAGGTTATGGCTACACCTTC. It yields the protein CASSPREGGGYGYTF.

This clone was seen a handful of times. This chain joins TRBV5-1 and TRBJ2-7, with 7 bases identical to TRBD2. The trim removed 0 bases at V and 2 bases at J, leaving 2 bases unmatched. Germline CDR1 is SGHRS and CDR2 is YFSETQ. This CDR3 is built from 14 residues. For the CDR3, the DNA is TGCGCCAGCAGCTTGGTGGGACTAACCTACGAGCAGTACTTC. Protein sequence: CASSLVGLTYEQYF.

The J gene is TRBJ1-2, the V gene TRBV18; 8 bases map to TRBD1. There are 18 residues in the CDR3. V lost 0 bases to trimming and J lost 0 bases; unmatched junction nucleotides: 9. CDR1 and CDR2 (germline): KGHSH, LQKENI. CDR3 sequence (DNA): TGTGCCAGCTCACCACCGATTTTTCAGGGGGCGTCTAACTATGGCTACACCTTC. Protein: CASSPPIFQGASNYGYTF.

J is TRBJ2-7 and V is TRBV28; 9 bases are a match to TRBD1. The CDR3 is 14 amino acids. After removal of 6 bases from V and 6 bases from J, the junction contained 9 bases not matched to a gene. Germline V gene data show CDR1 as MDHEN and CDR2 as SYDVKM. The CDR3 sequence: CASRGGTGFGEQYF. The CDR3 DNA follows: TGTGCCAGCAGGGGGGGGACAGGGTTCGGCGAGCAGTACTTC.

The rearrangement links TRBV5-1 to TRBJ2-1; 12 bases agree with TRBD2. Germline trimming cut 3 bases from V and 6 bases from J; bases unmatched to any gene: 7. The CDR3 is 16 residues long. Germline V CDR1 and CDR2: SGHRS, YFSETQ. CDR3 DNA: TGCGCCAGCAGCTCAGAGGGACTAGCGGGTACCAATGAGCAGTTCTTC. This codes for CASSSEGLAGTNEQFF.

V is TRBV7-9 and J is TRBJ1-5; tentative D call: TRBD1 (5 bases). The germline CDR1 and CDR2 sequences are SEHNR and FQNEAQ (reference sequence). This CDR3 has 15 residues. V was trimmed by 5 bases and J by 5 bases, leaving 16 bases between them. CDR3 region: CASSLMGGAHQPQHF. DNA of the CDR3: TGTGCCAGCAGCCTCATGGGAGGGGCCCATCAGCCCCAGCATTTT.

The chain employs TRBV5-1 and TRBJ1-5, with D perhaps matching TRBD1 (5 bases). V was trimmed by 0 bases and J by 3 bases, leaving 10 bases between them. CDR1 and CDR2 (germline): SGHRS, YFSETQ. This CDR3 is built from 15 residues. CDR3 nucleotide sequence: TGCGCCAGCAGCTTGGAGGGACTTCACAATCAGCCCCAGCATTTT. This translates into CASSLEGLHNQPQHF.

The chain carries TRBV27 and TRBJ1-6; no reliable D call. Germline lookup yields CDR1 MNHEY and CDR2 SMNVEV (reference sequence). V gave up 5 bases and J gave up 9 bases, with 23 bases separating them. The CDR3 contains 17 residues. The CDR3 loop is CASSTATLRGLGSPLHF. The CDR3 DNA reads as TGTGCCAGCAGTACCGCAACCCTCAGAGGACTGGGTTCACCCCTCCACTTT.

The rearrangement uses TRBV7-9 and TRBJ1-4; 7 nucleotides align to TRBD1. Germline V gene sequence: CDR1 SEHNR, CDR2 FQNEAQ (reference sequence). The CDR3 covers 15 residues. V was clipped by 3 bases and J by 8 bases; unmatched bases: 9. The CDR3 spells CASSFATGRQEKLFF. The CDR3 nucleotides are TGTGCCAGCAGCTTTGCGACAGGGCGTCAGGAAAAACTGTTTTTT.

This clone was seen a few times. The chain uses TRBV11-3 and TRBJ1-1; D gene unclear. The V end was cut by 5 bases, the J end by 8 bases, with 12 bases between. Germline lookup yields CDR1 SGHNT and CDR2 YENEEA. The CDR3 covers 12 residues. CDR3 loop: CASSTRRREAFF. The CDR3 DNA sequence: TGTGCCAGCAGCACACGGAGGAGGGAAGCTTTCTTT.

The chain has TRBV6-2 or TRBV6-3 and TRBJ1-4; 9 bases match TRBD1. The V gene's germline CDR1 is MNHEY and CDR2 SVGEGT. The CDR3 covers 15 residues. The junction had 8 bases not matched to a gene; V was cut back by 5 bases and J by 7 bases. The CDR3 loop reads CASSPHRGRGEKLFF. CDR3 nucleotides: TGTGCCAGCAGTCCACACAGGGGGCGCGGTGAAAAACTGTTTTTT.

The chain is built from TRBV30 and TRBJ1-4, with 9 bases fitting TRBD1. The germline gives CDR1 GTSNPN, CDR2 SVGIG (reference sequence). The CDR3 is 14 amino acids. Losses at the gene ends were 4 bases for V and 8 bases for J; bases not matched to a gene: 8. DNA for the CDR3: TGTGCCTGGACTCGGACAGGGGTGGGAGAAAAACTGTTTTTT. Encoded protein: CAWTRTGVGEKLFF.

The chain recombines TRBV24-1 with TRBJ2-1; weak D call: TRBD2 (5 bases). The CDR3 is 12 residues long. Trimming shortened V by 4 bases and J by 9 bases, and 9 bases separated the two germline ends. CDR1 is KGHDR, CDR2 SFDVKD, per germline. This chain's CDR3 is CATSESSSEQFF. CDR3 bases: TGTGCCACCAGTGAGTCTAGCTCTGAGCAGTTCTTC.

This chain links TRBV7-3 with TRBJ1-2; 7 bases align to TRBD1. The CDR3 is 14 residues long. V lost 2 bases, J lost 7 bases, and 7 bases stayed unmatched. Germline V gene data show CDR1 as SGHTA and CDR2 as FQGTGA. The CDR3 DNA follows: TGTGCCAGCAGCTTACCTACAGGGGATGGTGGCTACACCTTC. Translation gives CASSLPTGDGGYTF.

The V and J genes are TRBV19 and TRBJ1-1; 7 bases align to TRBD1. J was trimmed by 7 bases and V by 1 base; bases with no gene match: 6. This CDR3 region has 14 residues. Germline CDR1 and CDR2: LNHDA and SQIVND (reference sequence). The CDR3 DNA follows: TGTGCCAGTAGTATAGCCAGACAGGGCGGTGAAGCTTTCTTT. Translated: CASSIARQGGEAFF.

The chain couples TRBV12-3 or TRBV12-4 to TRBJ2-7; D possibly corresponds to TRBD1 (6 bases). Trimming left V 3 bases short and J 6 bases short, with 12 bases between. The CDR3 spans 13 residues. The CDR3 region is CASSFNRASEQYF. DNA of the CDR3: TGTGCCAGCAGTTTTAACAGGGCTAGCGAGCAGTACTTC.